The T cell receptor (beta chain) described here comes from a study of cytomegalovirus exposure and HLA in healthy donors. Overall study findings and caveats: Most CMV-associated TCR beta chains were later found to appear HLA-restricted. A link between a missense DCLRE1C variant and TCR beta V- and J-gene trimming emerged from a later analysis. Cytomegalovirus status was reportedly diagnosed by the classifier with high specificity and sensitivity. More clonal expansion characterized HLA-associated TCR beta chains than equally common others in a later analysis.

The V segment lost 1 base and the J segment 1 base; nucleotides outside the gene matches: 4. The germline V gene has CDR1 SGHNT and CDR2 YYREEE (reference sequence). The CDR3 sequence is 16 residues long. The sample holds one count of this clone. As yet, its antigen is unknown. The PCR used 60 Vbeta and 13 Jbeta primers. Method: immunoSEQ multiplex PCR; TCRdb's copy keeps in-frame clones and lacks some. Among 150,000 to 190,000 clones listed, about 75% were seen once. This TCR came from a man aged 18 to 30 in good health and CMV-seronegative. The chain links TRBV5-4 to TRBJ2-5; 10 bases line up with TRBD2. Sequencing was performed on PBMCs. CDR3 coding DNA: TGTGCCAGCAGCTTGAGTCTAGCGGGAGCCCAAGAGACCCAGTACTTC. It is translated as CASSLSLAGAQETQYF. The full variable domain, with the rest looked up from reference TRBV5-4 and TRBJ2-5, is ETGVTQSPTHLIKTRGQQVTLRCSSQSGHNTVSWYQQALGQGPQFIFQYYREEENGRGNFPPRFSGLQFPNYSSELNVNALELDDSALYLCASSLSLAGAQETQYFGPGTRLLVL.